This TCR beta chain comes out of a study of response to subunit inactivated influenza vaccine. Study-wide results and caveats: After each seasonal influenza vaccination, few new T cells are recruited, the authors suggested.

This clonotype was detected ten times or more. What it binds is not known. TCRdb re-called the RT-PCR reads with MiXCR, one entry per CDR3 protein. Of roughly 170,000 distinct CDR3 sequences in the sample, about 9% were seen once. Trimming cost V 3 bases and J 3 bases; bases outside gene matches: 23. Per the germline V gene, CDR1 is MNHEY and CDR2 is SMNVEV (reference sequence). The CDR3 sequence is 22 residues long. The chain uses TRBV27 and TRBJ1-5; 10 bases line up with TRBD1. The input for sequencing was non-naive T cells sorted from PBMCs, taken on the day of vaccination. This clonotype was obtained from a man aged 50-60 years who received an inactivated influenza vaccine. The CDR3 DNA sequence: TGTGCCAGCAGTTTTAGGTCCCTGCTCTGGGACAGGGGTCGAGGGGCCAATCAGCCCCAGCATTTT. Its protein is CASSFRSLLWDRGRGANQPQHF.